This T cell receptor (beta chain) came from a study of cytomegalovirus exposure and HLA in healthy donors. Amplification used 60 Vbeta primers and 13 Jbeta primers. Clones were read by immunoSEQ multiplex PCR, and TCRdb kept only the in-frame ones, dropping some. The table records 160,000 or so clones, approximately 80% of them present only once. CDR1 and CDR2 from the germline V gene are SGHVS and FNYEAQ. This CDR3 spans 15 amino acids. Trimming stripped 4 bases from V and 1 base from J, with 11 bases between. Input material: PBMCs. This receptor was taken from a male donor in good health and CMV-seronegative. The chain links TRBV7-6 to TRBJ2-1; the D gene is possibly TRBD2 (6 bases). This CDR3 reads CASSSVAVSYNEQFF. CDR3 bases: TGTGCCAGCAGCTCCGTAGCGGTGTCCTACAATGAGCAGTTCTTC.